Here is one T cell receptor (beta chain) with its context. V was pared by 6 bases and J by 12 bases, with 3 bases of the junction left unmatched. Germline V gene lookup returns CDR1 ENHRY and CDR2 SYGVKD. This CDR3 region has 11 residues. This specimen comes from a study of CD8+CD57+ T cells in acquired aplastic anemia. Those patients picked for sequencing had displayed CD8+CD57+ cell expansion on flow cytometry. According to the study, genomic DNA was the template for TCR beta VDJ and CDR3 profiling. MiXCR, applied by TCRdb to the reads, yields one record per CDR3 protein. The sample gives 200,000 or so distinct CDR3 sequences, over 40% of which show up once; around 20% is in the top ten.

Source material: sorted CD4+, CD8+, or CD8+CD57+ T cells (not recorded which) from PBMCs. This TCR derives from a human donor with aplastic anemia. The chain recombines TRBV10-3 with TRBJ2-1; 9 nucleotides agree with TRBD1. This CDR3 is CAISGTGSQFF. DNA of the CDR3: TGTGCCATCAGCGGGACAGGGTCGCAGTTCTTC.